These T cell receptor beta chains were read from a single sample in a study of blood T cell repertoires in COVID-19. The protocol was immunoSEQ multiplex PCR, while the TCRdb copy is restricted to in-frame clones and leaves out a portion. The table shows 100,000 to 150,000 clones, with around nine tenths occurring only once. The sequencing sample was made of PBMCs or T cells enriched from blood (not recorded which). Receptors originate from a woman between 45 and 60 years old who had recovered from COVID-19. The CDR3 runs from the conserved cysteine through the conserved F or W. Fields, in order: clone size, J gene, D gene, V gene, CDR3 protein, CDR3 DNA. D genes are given only for firm matches. A clone size is listed for some rows: how often the clone was seen (once, few, many), or a class if it is expanded.

>once|TRBJ2-7|TRBD1|TRBV7-2
CASSFTGGSSYEQYF
TGTGCCAGCAGTTTTACAGGGGGGAGCTCCTACGAGCAGTACTTC
>.|TRBJ2-7|.|TRBV6-5
CASSYSEGGAYEQYF
TGTGCCAGCAGTTACTCAGAAGGGGGAGCGTACGAGCAGTACTTC
>.|TRBJ2-5|.|TRBV10-3
CAISESWTDQETQYF
TGTGCCATCAGTGAGTCCTGGACAGACCAAGAGACCCAGTACTTC
>.|TRBJ1-2|TRBD1|TRBV30
CAWSIDRVQGYGYTF
TGTGCCTGGAGTATCGACAGGGTGCAAGGCTATGGCTACACCTTC
>.|TRBJ2-3|TRBD1|TRBV3-1/TRBV3-2
CASSQTGTGGEGDTQYF
TGTGCCAGCAGCCAAACCGGGACAGGGGGCGAAGGAGATACGCAGTATTTT
>.|TRBJ2-7|TRBD1|TRBV5-1
CASSEGQTTYEQYF
TGCGCCAGCAGCGAGGGACAGACCACCTACGAGCAGTACTTC
>.|TRBJ2-2|.|TRBV10-1
CASSDLRVTGELFF
TGCGCCAGCAGTGATTTACGGGTGACCGGGGAGCTGTTTTTT
>.|TRBJ1-2|TRBD1|TRBV6-1
CASEDRGSAGYTF
TGTGCCAGCGAAGACAGGGGTTCTGCCGGCTACACCTTC
>.|TRBJ2-1|.|TRBV2
CASTDNEQFF
TGTGCCAGCACGGACAATGAGCAGTTCTTC
>few|TRBJ2-1|.|TRBV19
CASSLVVRNEQFF
TGTGCCAGTAGCCTTGTCGTTAGAAATGAGCAGTTCTTC
>.|TRBJ2-3|TRBD2|TRBV7-9
CATSGVAGGHDTQYF
TGTGCCACAAGCGGGGTGGCGGGGGGGCATGATACGCAGTATTTT
>once|TRBJ2-3|TRBD2|TRBV9
CASSGSGGAVSADTQYF
TGTGCCAGCAGCGGAAGCGGGGGGGCCGTTTCGGCAGATACGCAGTATTTT
>.|TRBJ2-1|TRBD2|TRBV5-1
CASSLERGGHEQFF
TGCGCCAGCAGCTTGGAACGGGGGGGCCATGAGCAGTTCTTC
>.|TRBJ2-2|TRBD2|TRBV30
CAWDTGRVGTGELFF
TGTGCCTGGGATACGGGGAGGGTGGGCACCGGGGAGCTGTTTTTT
>once|TRBJ1-3|.|TRBV6-5
CASTKDTTSGNTIYF
TGTGCCAGCACCAAGGACACGACCTCTGGAAACACCATATATTTT
>.|TRBJ2-5|.|TRBV3-1/TRBV3-2
CASSLLGAPETQYF
TGTGCCAGCAGCCTTTTGGGGGCCCCAGAGACCCAGTACTTC
>.|TRBJ2-4|.|TRBV5-4
CASSPSPYAKNIQYF
TGTGCCAGCAGCCCATCGCCCTATGCCAAAAACATTCAGTACTTC
>.|TRBJ2-1|TRBD2|TRBV3-1/TRBV3-2
CASSQDGFVGGAYNEQFF
TGTGCCAGCAGCCAAGATGGATTTGTTGGGGGGGCCTACAATGAGCAGTTCTTC
>.|TRBJ2-7|TRBD1|TRBV7-2
CASSLTGESYEQYF
TGTGCCAGCAGCCTGACAGGGGAGTCCTACGAGCAGTACTTC